One and the same sample provided the 4 T cell receptor beta chains below, sequenced in a study of blood T cell repertoires in COVID-19 (dated by TCRdb to the early 2020s). Receptors were amplified or captured by the immunoSEQ multiplex PCR assay. Not all clones reach the TCRdb copy of this immuneACCESS table, which keeps in-frame sequences only. Checked studies attribute under half of the gap to unresolved V genes and leave the rest unexplained. For this sample the table gives under 300,000 clones, of which roughly nine tenths were detected only once. The ten most abundant clones make up approximately 12% of the sample. Sequencing was carried out using peripheral blood. Receptor source: a woman aged 25 to 39 with COVID-19, enrolled during active disease.

This sequence joins TRBV27 and TRBJ1-6; 8 nucleotides match TRBD1. Germline V gives CDR1 MNHEY, CDR2 SMNVEV (reference sequence). With 7 bases clipped from V and 9 bases from J, the junction kept 8 bases outside the gene matches. CDR3 length: 14 amino acids. In nucleotides, the CDR3 is TGTGCCAGCACCTTACAGGGGGGAAGTTCACCCCTCCACTTT. This translates into CASTLQGGSSPLHF.

The chain employs TRBV6-2 or TRBV6-3 and TRBJ2-5, with 9 bases identical to TRBD2. The CDR3 is 15 amino acids. The germline V gene has CDR1 MNHEY and CDR2 SVGEGT. The ends lost 5 bases at V and 5 bases at J; junction bases unmatched: 9. DNA for the CDR3: TGTGCCAGCAGTCAAATAGCGGGGGCCCCGGAGACCCAGTACTTC. Its translation is CASSQIAGAPETQYF.

The rearrangement uses TRBV2 and TRBJ1-1, with no clear D. In germline, CDR1 is SNHLY, CDR2 FYNNEI. Deletions cut 7 bases from V and 4 bases from J, with 13 bases between. The CDR3 covers 13 residues. CDR3 protein: CASIIRTGTEAFF. CDR3 bases: TGTGCCAGCATAATTAGAACGGGCACTGAAGCTTTCTTT.

The gene calls are TRBV9 and TRBJ2-5; 7 bases line up with TRBD1. Germline CDR1 reads SGDLS; CDR2 reads YYNGEE. Losses at the gene ends were 3 bases for V and 5 bases for J; bases not matched to a gene: 16. This CDR3 has 17 amino acids. DNA of the CDR3: TGTGCCAGCAGCGCTGCTTTCGACAGGGTAAATGCGGAGACCCAGTACTTC. Protein: CASSAAFDRVNAETQYF. Complete variable domain (other parts from reference TRBV9 and TRBJ2-5): DSGVTQTPKHLITATGQRVTLRCSPRSGDLSVYWYQQSLDQGLQFLIQYYNGEERAKGNILERFSAQQFPDLHSELNLSSLELGDSALYFCASSAAFDRVNAETQYFGPGTRLLVL.